These 10 T cell receptor beta chains came from one sample sequenced in a study of graft-versus-host responses after intestinal transplantation. TCRdb keeps only in-frame clones here, not all; method: immunoSEQ multiplex PCR. The sample lists roughly 9,700 clones; 31% were seen once. Sequences were derived from alloreactive CD4+ T cells from a mixed lymphocyte reaction culture, sampled before transplantation. The subset: CFSE-low proliferating T cells sorted from approximately 6-day pre-transplant mixed lymphocyte reaction (GvH or HvG direction). Receptors originate from a human patient who was an organ donor for intestinal transplantation.

This clone was seen only a few times. The CDR3, as DNA: TGTGCCAGCAGTTACAGCGACGGGCGCTCTGGAAACACCATATATTTT. It encodes CASSYSDGRSGNTIYF. The V gene is TRBV6-5, the J gene TRBJ1-3; D not certain. The V end lost 2 bases, the J end lost 0 bases, and 11 bases lay between the germline ends. The length of the CDR3 is 16 residues. Germline V gene sequence: CDR1 MNHEY, CDR2 SVGAGI.

This clone occurred once. The rearrangement uses TRBV15 and TRBJ1-5; 9 bases are shared with TRBD1. Germline CDR1 is LNHNV and CDR2 is YYDKDF (reference sequence). V lost 3 bases, J lost 0 bases, and 3 bases stayed unmatched. The CDR3 sequence is 16 residues long. The CDR3, as DNA: TGTGCCACCAGCAGGGGACAGGGATATAGCAATCAGCCCCAGCATTTT. Amino acid sequence: CATSRGQGYSNQPQHF. Full variable domain (rest looked up from reference TRBV15 and TRBJ1-5): DAMVIQNPRYQVTQFGKPVTLSCSQTLNHNVMYWYQQKSSQAPKLLFHYYDKDFNNEADTPDNFQSRRPNTSFCFLDIRSPGLGDTAMYLCATSRGQGYSNQPQHFGDGTRLSIL.

J is TRBJ1-1 and V is TRBV29-1; D not resolved. The ends were cut back, 3 bases at V and 3 bases at J, with 5 bases in the middle. Germline V gene sequence: CDR1 SQVTM, CDR2 ANQGSEA. The CDR3 spans 11 residues. The CDR3 reads CSVDRDTEAFF. CDR3 DNA: TGCAGCGTTGATCGGGACACTGAAGCTTTCTTT.

The chain has TRBV5-1 and TRBJ2-1; 8 bases map to TRBD2. This CDR3 is 14 amino acids long. Trimming removed 5 bases from V and 14 bases from J; junction bases left unmatched: 15. Germline CDR1 SGHRS, CDR2 YFSETQ. CDR3 protein: CASSPGTSIFGEFF. The CDR3 DNA sequence: TGCGCCAGCAGTCCCGGGACTAGTATTTTCGGGGAGTTCTTC.

Here the CDR3 DNA reads TGTGCCAGCAGTATCGACAGGGGGGGAGTTGTTGGCTACACCTTC. Translated, it gives CASSIDRGGVVGYTF. This chain uses TRBV7-9 with TRBJ1-2, with 9 bases lining up with TRBD1. Germline V gene sequence: CDR1 SEHNR, CDR2 FQNEAQ (reference sequence). J was trimmed by 7 bases and V by 6 bases; bases with no gene match: 12. The CDR3 sequence is 15 residues long.

This sequence joins TRBV27 and TRBJ1-5, with TRBD1 as a possible D gene (5 bases). Deletions cut 2 bases from V and 4 bases from J, with 15 bases between. Germline CDR1 is MNHEY and CDR2 is SMNVEV (reference sequence). CDR3 size: 16 residues. In DNA, the CDR3 is TGTGCCAGCAGTTTAGCGTCCGGGACTCTGAATCAGCCCCAGCATTTT. This sequence encodes CASSLASGTLNQPQHF.

The rearrangement uses TRBV7-2 and TRBJ1-6; TRBD1 agrees at 7 bases. Looked up from germline, CDR1 is SGHTA and CDR2 is FQGNSA. The junction had 13 bases not matched to a gene; V was cut back by 3 bases and J by 5 bases. This CDR3 comprises 18 residues. CDR3 bases: TGTGCCAGCAGCTTCCCGCTAGTACAGGGGAGGGATAATTCACCCCTCCACTTT. Amino acid sequence: CASSFPLVQGRDNSPLHF.

The gene calls are TRBV9 and TRBJ1-1; 9 bases agree with TRBD1. V shed 3 bases, J shed 5 bases, and the junction held 8 bases outside the gene matches. The length of the CDR3 is 15 residues. The V gene's germline CDR1 is SGDLS and CDR2 YYNGEE. The CDR3 bases are TGTGCCAGCAGCGCTCAACAAGGACAGGGGACTGAAGCTTTCTTT. Encoded protein: CASSAQQGQGTEAFF.

This clone has a handful of counts. This chain connects TRBV28 to TRBJ2-7, with D perhaps matching TRBD2 (6 bases). Germline lookup yields CDR1 MDHEN and CDR2 SYDVKM. The CDR3 length is 14 residues. Trimming left V 6 bases short and J 0 bases short, with 12 bases between. For the CDR3, the DNA is TGTGCCAGCAGGGGACTCGTCAGCTCCTACGAGCAGTACTTC. This gives the protein CASRGLVSSYEQYF.

The V and J genes are TRBV5-1 and TRBJ2-3; 9 bases agree with TRBD1. CDR1 SGHRS and CDR2 YFSETQ come from the germline V gene. The V and J ends lost 2 bases and 1 base, in that order; junction bases with no gene match: 2. This CDR3 is built from 15 residues. DNA for the CDR3: TGCGCCAGCAGCTTTACAGGGGGCGGCACAGATACGCAGTATTTT. It specifies CASSFTGGGTDTQYF.